This T cell receptor beta chain stems from a study of tumor-infiltrating T cells and Merkel cell polyomavirus (dated by TCRdb to the late 2010s). Some background on the complete study: The study examined CD8+ T cells specific for the Merkel cell polyomavirus KLL epitope in Merkel cell carcinoma patients. Disease stage at presentation varied among the patients, and patient follow-up lasted a median of roughly 3 years, ranging from 1.1 to 6.0 years. Patients received varied, non-standardized therapies including chemotherapy, radiation and immunotherapies. In 14 to 15 samples, TRB sequencing was done on KLL-tetramer-sorted cells from blood or tumor-infiltrating lymphocytes, along with about a dozen matched whole-tumor samples. The majority of whole-tumor samples consisted of roughly 23-micron curls cut from formalin-fixed, paraffin-embedded tissue blocks. Across the study, one tumor sample was a frozen nodal tumor digest and one was a flash-frozen core biopsy of a metastasis.

Points the paper makes about the study in general: KLL-specific TRB repertoires proved diverse and largely private: among approximately 390 unique sequences, only one clonotype was public, and two patients shared that clonotype. A significant MCC-specific survival advantage (P = 0.0051) was associated with tumors having more unique KLL-specific clonotypes (about 5-110 vs 0-3). The small sample size of the study (n of about twelve patients) is recognized as a limitation. A higher intratumoral fraction of KLL-specific T cells (roughly 1.8-20% versus about 0-0.15%) was associated with significantly improved MCC-specific survival. Because the study covered only a single viral epitope, T cells targeting other Merkel cell polyomavirus epitopes were not captured.

CDR1 and CDR2 are read off the germline V gene as MGHDK and SYGVNS. Spanning cysteine to phenylalanine, the CDR3 consists of 16 amino acids. Only CDR3 DNA remains: 48 bases, in frame from the first base. At the junction V is shortened by 7 bases and J by 1 base; bases outside the gene matches: 4. Comments on this clone: No antigen is known for it. Base qualities were left out, and no much larger clone turns up one base away.

Libraries were made using the immunoSEQ multiplex PCR assay. Genomic DNA extraction, TRB sequencing and normalization were performed by Adaptive Biotechnologies (Seattle, WA). The authors processed their data as follows. Clonality was calculated as one minus the Shannon entropy of productive TRB sequences, normalized by log2 of unique productive sequences. KLL-specific clonotypes in tumors were found by matching TCRbeta CDR3 amino acid sequences to the sequences from the tetramer-sorted sample of each patient. As stored in TCRdb, this immuneACCESS dataset retains in-frame rearrangements with V and J assigned. A fraction of the clones does not appear; measured against another copy, unresolved V genes explain less than half of the discrepancy, and the remainder lacks a known reason. The V and J calls and clone size were taken over from that table, and D and trimming were inferred from the DNA. Here the sample has more than 20,000 clones; approximately 90% occur a single time. Jointly, the top ten make up around 2.8% of the sample.

All patients' tumors stained robustly positive for Merkel cell polyomavirus Large T antigen by immunohistochemistry. About a dozen Merkel cell carcinoma patients were included, each with robust KLL-tetramer+ populations (above 0.04% of CD8+ T cells) in blood and/or cultured TIL. Every patient was Caucasian, and patient ages ranged from 50 to 77 years, with a median of approximately 64 years. Lymph node tumors were analyzed for patients with unknown primaries who presented with nodal disease, or when there was not enough primary tissue. The chain couples TRBV25-1 to TRBJ2-6, with 10 bases in between that match TRBD1. The TCR was taken from a man aged 45-65 years with Merkel cell carcinoma. Sequencing was performed on lymph node tissue. The CDR3 has the sequence CASTRDRGSGANVLTF. The nucleotide sequence reads as follows: TGTGCCAGCACCAGGGACAGGGGATCTGGGGCCAACGTCCTGACTTTC.